The 28 T cell receptor beta chains below come from one sample, sequenced in a study of cytomegalovirus exposure and HLA in healthy donors. The study ran its PCR with 60 Vbeta and 13 Jbeta primers. Generated by immunoSEQ multiplex PCR, the TCRdb table keeps only in-frame clones and is missing some. The sample lists nearly 110,000 clones; more than 60% were seen once. Sequenced input: PBMCs. These receptors were collected from a man aged 55 to 70 in good health and CMV-seronegative.

The CDR3 here is CASSIGTRTNEQFF. As DNA, the CDR3 is TGTGCCAGTAGTATTGGGACAAGGACAAATGAGCAGTTCTTC. The chain has TRBV19 and TRBJ2-1; possibly TRBD1 for D (6 bases). V lost 3 bases and J 7 bases, leaving 13 bases between the germline ends. The CDR3 is 14 amino acids. Germline V lookup: CDR1 LNHDA, CDR2 SQIVND (reference sequence).

As DNA, the CDR3 is TGTGCCAGCAGCTTAGGGACAATGATAGGGAGCAATCAGCCCCAGCATTTT. As protein: CASSLGTMIGSNQPQHF. V and J are TRBV5-8 and TRBJ1-5; D perhaps matches TRBD1 (6 bases). This CDR3 spans 17 amino acids. Germline V gene data show CDR1 as SGHTS and CDR2 as YDEGEE. Between the trimmed V and J ends, which lost 2 bases and 1 base, there was a span of 16 bases.

This chain connects TRBV11-2 to TRBJ2-7; 8 bases are shared with TRBD1. The trim removed 5 bases at V and 3 bases at J, leaving 9 bases unmatched. The CDR3 extends over 15 amino acids. Germline lookup yields CDR1 SGHAT and CDR2 FQNNGV. The CDR3 sequence is CASSRGQGALYEQYV. CDR3 DNA sequence: TGTGCCAGCAGCCGCGGACAGGGAGCTCTCTACGAGCAGTACGTC.

The chain employs TRBV11-2 and TRBJ2-7; 8 bases map to TRBD1. The V segment lost 1 base and the J segment 2 bases; nucleotides outside the gene matches: 4. Germline CDR1 reads SGHAT; CDR2 reads FQNNGV. This CDR3 is 15 amino acids long. CDR3 DNA sequence: TGTGCCAGCAGCTTAGCAGGGGGCGCCGCCTACGAGCAGTACGTC. It specifies CASSLAGGAAYEQYV.

This clone was detected a few times. The chain carries TRBV5-1 and TRBJ2-7; 7 bases line up with TRBD2. The junction had 6 bases not matched to a gene; V was cut back by 0 bases and J by 0 bases. The CDR3 extends over 16 amino acids. Germline lookup yields CDR1 SGHRS and CDR2 YFSETQ. Here the CDR3 DNA reads TGCGCCAGCAGCTTGGGTGCGGGGGAGAGCTCCTACGAGCAGTACTTC. This codes for CASSLGAGESSYEQYF.

The chain is built from TRBV16 and TRBJ1-5; 10 bases map to TRBD1. CDR3 length: 16 amino acids. Looked up from germline, CDR1 is KGHSY and CDR2 is FQNENV. V trimming: 0 bases; J trimming: 4 bases; junction bases outside the gene matches: 3. The CDR3 coding sequence is TGTGCCAGCAGCCAATCCCGGACAGGGGGAAATCAGCCCCAGCATTTT. It is translated as CASSQSRTGGNQPQHF.

The V gene is TRBV5-1, the J gene TRBJ2-2; tentatively, D is TRBD1 (6 bases). Germline CDR1 and CDR2: SGHRS and YFSETQ. Trimming removed 4 bases at V and 10 bases at J, with 17 bases between. The CDR3 spans 14 residues. CDR3 in amino acids: CASSPRGGLSELFF. For the CDR3, the DNA is TGCGCCAGCAGCCCCAGAGGGGGTCTCTCGGAGCTGTTTTTT.

This chain uses TRBV5-4 with TRBJ1-1, with unresolved D. Germline CDR1 is SGHNT and CDR2 is YYREEE (reference sequence). The CDR3 has 13 amino acids. V gave up 4 bases and J gave up 6 bases, with 13 bases separating them. Here the CDR3 reads CASSHSRVAEAFF. CDR3 bases: TGTGCCAGCAGCCATAGCCGCGTCGCTGAAGCTTTCTTT.

The rearrangement uses TRBV10-3 and TRBJ2-3, with 13 bases matching TRBD2. V shed 3 bases, J shed 0 bases, and the junction held 6 bases outside the gene matches. This CDR3 spans 18 amino acids. Germline values: CDR1 ENHRY, CDR2 SYGVKD. The CDR3 here is CAISDPGLAGVSTDTQYF. The CDR3 DNA follows: TGTGCCATCAGTGATCCCGGACTAGCGGGGGTTAGCACAGATACGCAGTATTTT.

The chain combines TRBV6-6 with TRBJ1-1, with D possibly being TRBD1 (6 bases). The germline V and J ends were trimmed by 6 bases and 0 bases, with 14 bases remaining between them. Germline V CDR1 and CDR2: MNHNY, SVGAGI (reference sequence). The CDR3 is 15 residues long. The CDR3 sequence: CASRPPQGVNTEAFF. The CDR3 DNA follows: TGTGCCAGCAGACCGCCACAGGGAGTGAACACTGAAGCTTTCTTT.

This clone occurred a few times. V is TRBV6-1 and J is TRBJ1-2; TRBD1 might be the D (5 bases). This CDR3 has 15 residues. The V and J ends lost 11 bases and 3 bases respectively, with 22 bases between them. Germline V CDR1 and CDR2: MNHNS, SASEGT. The CDR3 loop reads CASKTHRIVDYGYTF. The CDR3 region has the DNA TGTGCCTCCAAAACTCACAGGATCGTCGACTATGGCTACACCTTC.

This sequence joins TRBV30 and TRBJ2-6; 7 bases line up with TRBD1. Per the germline V gene, CDR1 is GTSNPN and CDR2 is SVGIG (reference sequence). This CDR3 comprises 15 residues. V shed 4 bases, J shed 2 bases, and the junction held 5 bases outside the gene matches. The CDR3, as DNA: TGTGCCTGGACAACAGGGGCTGCTGGGGCCAACGTCCTGACTTTC. The encoded protein is CAWTTGAAGANVLTF.

This sequence joins TRBV19 and TRBJ1-6, with unresolved D. The V and J ends lost 2 bases and 5 bases respectively, with 7 bases between them. In germline, CDR1 is LNHDA, CDR2 SQIVND (reference sequence). The CDR3 runs to 14 residues. CDR3 DNA sequence: TGTGCCAGTAGTATAATAACGGATAATTCACCCCTCCACTTT. Protein product: CASSIITDNSPLHF.

The gene calls are TRBV5-1 and TRBJ2-1; 7 bases line up with TRBD1. Germline V CDR1 and CDR2: SGHRS, YFSETQ. V shed 0 bases, J shed 2 bases, and the junction held 2 bases outside the gene matches. The CDR3 extends over 15 amino acids. CDR3 DNA sequence: TGCGCCAGCAGCTTGGAAGGGGGCACCTACAATGAGCAGTTCTTC. Amino acid sequence: CASSLEGGTYNEQFF.

The rearrangement uses TRBV6-1 and TRBJ1-2, with 8 bases lining up with TRBD1. Germline CDR1 and CDR2: MNHNS and SASEGT. The CDR3 is made up of 15 amino acids. V dropped 0 bases and J dropped 4; count of bases not matched to a gene: 4. CDR3 region: CASSEAPTGGYGYTF. CDR3 DNA sequence: TGTGCCAGCAGTGAAGCGCCCACAGGGGGCTATGGCTACACCTTC.

A few counts support this clone. CDR3 DNA sequence: TGCAGCGTTCCGCGGGGGGGCTACAATGAGCAGTTCTTC. This gives the protein CSVPRGGYNEQFF. The rearrangement uses TRBV29-1 and TRBJ2-1, with TRBD2 matching over 9 bases. The CDR3 is 13 residues long. In germline, CDR1 is SQVTM, CDR2 ANQGSEA. The V gene end was trimmed by 5 bases and the J gene end by 3 bases; junction bases not matched to a gene: 2.

The chain employs TRBV10-3 and TRBJ1-1; 8 bases align to TRBD1. There are 17 residues in the CDR3. Germline CDR1 ENHRY, CDR2 SYGVKD. With V trimmed by 3 bases and J by 1 base, 10 bases remained unmatched. CDR3 amino acids: CAISEGGTGGGNTEAFF. In nucleotides, the CDR3 is TGTGCCATCAGTGAAGGGGGGACAGGCGGGGGGAACACTGAAGCTTTCTTT.

The rearrangement joins TRBV18 to TRBJ2-7; TRBD1 matches at 9 bases. CDR3 length: 17 amino acids. Trimming removed 5 bases from V and 4 bases from J; junction bases left unmatched: 15. The V gene's germline CDR1 is KGHSH and CDR2 LQKENI. The CDR3 region is CASSSLTPGTGSYEQYF. DNA of the CDR3: TGTGCCAGCTCATCACTTACCCCCGGGACAGGGTCATACGAGCAGTACTTC.

The chain uses TRBV5-1 and TRBJ1-1; 8 bases align to TRBD1. Germline CDR1 and CDR2: SGHRS and YFSETQ. V lost 3 bases, J lost 5 bases, and 6 bases stayed unmatched. The CDR3 has 14 amino acids. CDR3 nucleotides: TGCGCCAGCAGCTCCGGGACAGGAACAACTGAAGCTTTCTTT. Translated, it gives CASSSGTGTTEAFF.

This clone turned up a few times. This chain uses TRBV29-1 with TRBJ2-1, with TRBD2 as a possible D gene (5 bases). The CDR3 sequence is 13 residues long. V was shortened by 8 bases and J by 2 bases, with 13 bases between the two germline ends. Germline CDR1 and CDR2: SQVTM and ANQGSEA. The chain's CDR3 is CSLWEPTYNEQFF. DNA of the CDR3: TGCAGCCTTTGGGAGCCCACCTACAATGAGCAGTTCTTC.

This clone was seen a few times. J is TRBJ1-1 and V is TRBV18; possible D gene TRBD1, 6 bases. The CDR3 consists of 15 residues. Trimming stripped 4 bases from V and 4 bases from J, with 16 bases between. CDR1 and CDR2 from the germline V gene are KGHSH and LQKENI. The CDR3 is CASSRRQVDSTEAFF. The CDR3 DNA follows: TGTGCCAGCTCACGGAGACAGGTGGATAGCACTGAAGCTTTCTTT.

The rearrangement links TRBV5-1 to TRBJ2-2; perhaps TRBD1 as D (5 bases). V gave up 6 bases and J gave up 2 bases, with 14 bases separating them. The germline CDR1 and CDR2 sequences are SGHRS and YFSETQ. CDR3 length: 15 residues. The CDR3 loop reads CASKPPDRNTGELFF. The CDR3, as DNA: TGCGCCAGCAAGCCGCCAGACAGAAACACCGGGGAGCTGTTTTTT.

This clone was recorded once. The chain uses TRBV23-1 and TRBJ2-7; 11 positions match TRBD2. TRBV23-1 is given ORF status, its function remaining uncertain. J gave up 5 bases and V 3 bases, and 6 bases lay outside the gene matches. This CDR3 comprises 15 residues. In nucleotides, the CDR3 is TGCGCCAGCAGTCACGGCCTAGCGGGGGGCCACGAGCAGTACTTC. It is translated as CASSHGLAGGHEQYF.

There are a few counts of this clone. This same CDR3 is encoded by further DNA sequences in the sample. The chain recombines TRBV6-5 with TRBJ2-2; the D gene is possibly TRBD2 (6 bases). V was clipped by 2 bases and J by 2 bases, with 9 bases between them. Germline V gene sequence: CDR1 MNHEY, CDR2 SVGAGI. The CDR3 is 15 residues long. The CDR3 here is CASSYGTVNTGELFF. The CDR3 bases are TGTGCCAGCAGTTACGGGACTGTTAACACCGGGGAGCTGTTTTTT.

V is TRBV6-5 and J is TRBJ1-5; D gene uncertain. Trimming left V 6 bases short and J 6 bases short, with 12 bases between. CDR3 length: 13 amino acids. Germline V gene lookup returns CDR1 MNHEY and CDR2 SVGAGI. CDR3 sequence: CASRGGRAQPQHF. CDR3 in DNA: TGTGCCAGCAGGGGCGGGCGTGCTCAGCCCCAGCATTTT.

V gene TRBV5-6 combines with J gene TRBJ2-6, with D perhaps TRBD2 (6 bases). Between the trimmed V and J ends, which lost 3 bases and 0 bases, there was a span of 10 bases. Looked up from germline, CDR1 is SGHDT and CDR2 is YYEEEE. The CDR3 loop spans 16 amino acids. The CDR3 sequence: CASSWDFGSGANVLTF. DNA of the CDR3: TGTGCCAGCAGCTGGGACTTCGGCTCTGGGGCCAACGTCCTGACTTTC.

The chain couples TRBV7-8 to TRBJ1-3; no clear D gene. V was pared by 8 bases and J by 4 bases, with 6 bases between. The CDR3 is 11 residues long. Germline CDR1 reads SGHVS; CDR2 reads FQNEAQ. The CDR3 bases are TGTGCCAGCGAAGAGGGAAACACCATATATTTT. It translates to CASEEGNTIYF.

This clone was picked up a small number of times. The rearrangement links TRBV19 to TRBJ2-5; TRBD1 matches at 8 bases. The CDR3 loop spans 14 amino acids. Germline assignment: CDR1 LNHDA and CDR2 SQIVND (reference sequence). V lost 10 bases, J lost 4 bases, and 11 bases stayed unmatched. CDR3 sequence reads: CATGHRGLGETQYF. CDR3 bases: TGTGCCACCGGCCACAGGGGGTTGGGAGAGACCCAGTACTTC.